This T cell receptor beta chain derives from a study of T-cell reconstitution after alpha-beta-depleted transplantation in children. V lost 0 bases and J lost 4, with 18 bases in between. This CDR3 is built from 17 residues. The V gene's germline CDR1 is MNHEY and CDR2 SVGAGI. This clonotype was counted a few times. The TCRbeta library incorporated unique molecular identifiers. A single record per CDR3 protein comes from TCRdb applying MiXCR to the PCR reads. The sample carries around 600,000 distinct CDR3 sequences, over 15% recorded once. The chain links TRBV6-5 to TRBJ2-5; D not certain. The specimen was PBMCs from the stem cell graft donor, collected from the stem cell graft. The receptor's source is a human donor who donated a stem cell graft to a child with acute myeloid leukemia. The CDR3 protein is CASSYSGRSLLPETQYF. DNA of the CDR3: TGTGCCAGCAGTTACTCAGGGCGGTCCCTTCTGCCAGAGACCCAGTACTTC.